A single sample is the source of the 13 T cell receptor gamma chains below, sequenced in a study of gamma-delta T cells after stem cell transplantation. TCRdb re-called the RT-PCR reads via CATT. The sample lists approximately 2,800 gamma-chain clones, less than 20% occurring once. The sample taken for sequencing was gamma-delta T cells. These receptors originate from a human donor. It is not recorded whose cells these are; they may come from a transplant donor.

The chain links TRGV9 to TRGJ1 or TRGJ2. The CDR3 is 13 residues long. The ends lost 8 bases at V and 1 base at J; junction bases unmatched: 8. Germline lookup yields CDR1 GITISATS and CDR2 ISYDGTV (reference sequence). The CDR3 sequence: CALSPLNYYKKLF. CDR3 bases: TGTGCCTTGTCTCCACTAAATTATTATAAGAAACTCTTT.

This clone is large (0.1 to 1%) in the sample. The same CDR3 arises from other DNA sequences in this sample as well. The chain joins TRGV9 to TRGJP2. Germline CDR1 GITISATS, CDR2 ISYDGTV (reference sequence). The J segment lost 11 bases and the V segment lost 0 bases, leaving 3 bases of the junction unmatched. This CDR3 is built from 12 residues. This CDR3 reads CALWEVGWIKTF. The DNA for the CDR3 is TGTGCCTTGTGGGAGGTGGGGTGGATCAAGACGTTT.

This sequence joins TRGV2 and TRGJ1 or TRGJ2. The CDR3 loop spans 13 amino acids. Germline V gene sequence: CDR1 EGSNGY, CDR2 YDSYNSKV. The junction had 6 bases not matched to a gene; V was cut back by 0 bases and J by 7 bases. Here the CDR3 DNA reads TGTGCCACCTGGGACGGGCAGGGGTATAAGAAACTCTTT. Translation: CATWDGQGYKKLF.

This clone was observed a handful of times. The V and J genes are TRGV2 and TRGJ1 or TRGJ2. Trimming took 2 bases from V and 8 from J; bases not matched to a gene: 3. The CDR3 extends over 11 amino acids. Germline V gene data show CDR1 as EGSNGY and CDR2 as YDSYNSKV. The CDR3 loop reads CATWDANKKLF. CDR3 DNA: TGTGCCACCTGGGACGCAAATAAGAAACTCTTT.

This clone rates as medium-sized. The genes are TRGV9 and TRGJ1 or TRGJ2. CDR1 is GITISATS and CDR2 is ISYDGTV in the germline V gene (reference sequence). V lost 1 base to trimming and J lost 0 bases; unmatched junction nucleotides: 6. This CDR3 comprises 15 residues. The CDR3 loop reads CALWEVQSNYYKKLF. CDR3 coding DNA: TGTGCCTTGTGGGAGGTCCAATCGAATTATTATAAGAAACTCTTT.

About this clone: A much larger clone differs by one base, so this may be a read error. Other nucleotide sequences in the sample specify the same CDR3. The CDR3 DNA is TGTGCCACCTGGGACGGAGATTGGATCAAGACGTTT. Translated, it gives CATWDGDWIKTF. The V and J genes are TRGV8 and TRGJP2. V lost 4 bases to trimming and J lost 8 bases; unmatched junction nucleotides: 4. The germline CDR1 and CDR2 sequences are VENAVY and YDSYNSRV. The CDR3 loop spans 12 amino acids.

By its share, this clone is medium-sized. The genes are TRGV3 and TRGJ1 or TRGJ2. The CDR3 sequence is 13 residues long. Germline V CDR1 and CDR2: VTNTFY, YDVSTARD (reference sequence). The ends lost 1 base at V and 5 bases at J; junction bases unmatched: 5. CDR3 sequence reads: CATWDSRNYKKLF. The CDR3 coding sequence is TGTGCCACCTGGGACAGCAGGAATTATAAGAAACTCTTT.

This clone was counted between two and nine times. The chain employs TRGV2 and TRGJ1 or TRGJ2. V was clipped by 2 bases and J by 0 bases; unmatched bases: 7. The germline gives CDR1 EGSNGY, CDR2 YDSYNSKV. There are 15 residues in the CDR3. CDR3 sequence (DNA): TGTGCCACCTGGGACGCGCCGATGAATTATTATAAGAAACTCTTT. Translated, it gives CATWDAPMNYYKKLF.

V gene TRGV9 combines with J gene TRGJ1 or TRGJ2. The CDR3 runs to 14 residues. J gave up 7 bases and V 2 bases, and 11 bases lay outside the gene matches. The germline V gene has CDR1 GITISATS and CDR2 ISYDGTV (reference sequence). The CDR3 here is CALWEAPLRYKKLF. CDR3 coding DNA: TGTGCCTTGTGGGAGGCCCCCCTGCGGTATAAGAAACTCTTT.

The V and J genes are TRGV2 and TRGJ1 or TRGJ2. Germline V gives CDR1 EGSNGY, CDR2 YDSYNSKV. Trimming removed 0 bases from V and 12 bases from J; junction bases left unmatched: 5. CDR3 length: 11 amino acids. CDR3 coding DNA: TGTGCCACCTGGGACGGGACAGGGAAACTCTTT. Its protein is CATWDGTGKLF.

Relative to its sample, this clone is medium-sized (0.01 to 0.1%). The chain uses TRGV2 and TRGJP1. The germline CDR1 and CDR2 sequences are EGSNGY and YDSYNSKV. V dropped 5 bases and J dropped 4; count of bases not matched to a gene: 7. CDR3 length equals 14 residues. The CDR3 DNA sequence: TGTGCCACCTGGGCCAGGGGCACTGGTTGGTTCAAGATATTT. It yields the protein CATWARGTGWFKIF.

The chain uses TRGV9 and TRGJP. V lost 3 bases, J lost 3 bases, and 8 bases stayed unmatched. Looked up from germline, CDR1 is GITISATS and CDR2 is ISYDGTV (reference sequence). This CDR3 has 18 amino acids. The CDR3, as DNA: TGTGCCTTGTGGGAGTTCGCCCCGCAAGAGTTGGGCAAAAAAATCAAGGTATTT. Protein: CALWEFAPQELGKKIKVF.

This chain links TRGV8 with TRGJ1 or TRGJ2. The CDR3 spans 14 residues. J lost 1 base, V lost 5 bases, and 8 bases had no gene match. CDR1 and CDR2 (germline): VENAVY, YDSYNSRV. The DNA for the CDR3 is TGTGCCACCTGGGCGCCTTTAAATTATTATAAGAAACTCTTT. Amino acids: CATWAPLNYYKKLF.